This TCR beta chain stems from a study of identical twins. Findings of the study overall: Out-of-frame alpha sequences common to twins exhibited an excess of low generation probability.

TCRdb itself ran the 5' RACE reads through MiXCR, one entry per CDR3 protein. The repertoire holds around 340,000 distinct CDR3 sequences, with around an eighth as singletons. This clonotype was counted between two and nine times. Its target is not known. The CDR3 runs 12 residues. Trimming cost V 4 bases and J 14 bases, with 12 bases left between them. Germline-derived CDR1 and CDR2 are MGHRA and YSYEKL. Separately, the same data were catalogued under a study of yellow fever vaccine responses in identical twins. That report notes: Reportedly, the response of twins' T cells to the vaccine seemed partly convergent, partly personalized.

Sample: CD8+ T cells sorted from blood. This chain uses TRBV4-1 with TRBJ1-6; D not certain. The source is a woman under 30 in good health. This CDR3 reads CASSPGLSTLHF. The DNA for the CDR3 is TGCGCCAGCAGCCCCGGTCTTTCCACCCTCCACTTT.